The 8 T cell receptor beta chains listed next were all sequenced from one sample in a study of blood T cell repertoires in COVID-19. TCRdb's copy holds only in-frame clones and misses some; the assay was immunoSEQ multiplex PCR. The data contain fewer than 100,000 clones, around nine tenths of them singletons. Sample: peripheral blood. The receptors derive from a man in his fifties with acute or convalescent COVID-19.

The sample holds one count of this clone. The J gene is TRBJ1-1, the V gene TRBV25-1; D is perhaps TRBD1 (6 bases). The germline V gene has CDR1 MGHDK and CDR2 SYGVNS. V lost 8 bases and J 4 bases, leaving 17 bases between the germline ends. The CDR3 extends over 14 amino acids. CDR3 loop: CASGKQGGGTEAFF. CDR3 DNA: TGTGCCAGCGGGAAACAGGGAGGGGGCACTGAAGCTTTCTTT.

This clone was observed a single time. V is TRBV6-5 and J is TRBJ1-4, with 7 bases identical to TRBD1. Losses at the gene ends were 7 bases for V and 8 bases for J; bases not matched to a gene: 7. The CDR3 covers 13 residues. Germline V lookup: CDR1 MNHEY, CDR2 SVGAGI. This CDR3 reads CASTKGAGEKLFF. As DNA, the CDR3 is TGTGCCAGCACCAAGGGGGCAGGCGAAAAACTGTTTTTT.

The chain recombines TRBV19 with TRBJ1-2; D may be TRBD1 (6 bases). Germline loops: CDR1 LNHDA, CDR2 SQIVND (reference sequence). This CDR3 is 16 amino acids long. Deletions cut 0 bases from V and 0 bases from J, with 11 bases between. The CDR3 DNA follows: TGTGCCAGTAGTATAGATCAAACAGGGCCTAACTATGGCTACACCTTC. Translated: CASSIDQTGPNYGYTF.

The chain links TRBV7-9 to TRBJ2-7; a possible D gene is TRBD1 (6 bases). Germline V gives CDR1 SEHNR, CDR2 FQNEAQ (reference sequence). V lost 5 bases and J lost 0, with 8 bases in between. This CDR3 has 13 amino acids. CDR3 nucleotide sequence: TGTGCCAGCAGCGGACAGAGCTCCTACGAGCAGTACTTC. This sequence encodes CASSGQSSYEQYF.

This rearrangement joins TRBV7-2 to TRBJ2-7; TRBD2 matches 7 bases. The CDR3 loop spans 14 amino acids. V shed 5 bases and J 2 bases; nucleotides not matched to a gene: 6. The germline CDR1 and CDR2 sequences are SGHTA and FQGNSA. The CDR3 here is CASSVLALAYEQYF. CDR3 bases: TGTGCCAGCAGCGTACTAGCGTTAGCCTACGAGCAGTACTTC.

The chain combines TRBV24-1 with TRBJ2-7; 8 nucleotides align to TRBD2. Losses at the gene ends were 6 bases for V and 4 bases for J; bases not matched to a gene: 13. Germline CDR1 and CDR2: KGHDR and SFDVKD. This CDR3 region has 16 residues. In nucleotides, the CDR3 is TGTGCCACCAGTTGGAGCGGGAGACAGAATCCTTACGAGCAGTACTTC. Translating it yields CATSWSGRQNPYEQYF.

The V gene is TRBV27, the J gene TRBJ2-2; D is uncertain. The CDR3 has 15 amino acids. The V end lost 3 bases, the J end lost 0 bases, and 8 bases lay between the germline ends. Per the germline V gene, CDR1 is MNHEY and CDR2 is SMNVEV (reference sequence). CDR3 DNA sequence: TGTGCCAGCAGTTTTGATTGGCCGAACACCGGGGAGCTGTTTTTT. This gives the protein CASSFDWPNTGELFF.

V gene TRBV6-1 combines with J gene TRBJ2-2; tentatively, D is TRBD1 (6 bases). This CDR3 comprises 18 residues. V lost 1 base and J 4 bases, leaving 19 bases between the germline ends. Germline CDR1 MNHNS, CDR2 SASEGT. CDR3 in amino acids: CASSEDERGQPGTGELFF. CDR3 nucleotide sequence: TGTGCCAGCAGTGAAGACGAGAGAGGACAGCCGGGCACCGGGGAGCTGTTTTTT.